This T cell receptor (beta chain) was obtained from a study of blood T cell repertoires in COVID-19. About the study: Italy, Spain and the United States were the sources of the convalescent and acute COVID-19 samples. T cells, B-cell-depleted T cells, or PBMCs provided the cDNA or gDNA that served as material.

As processed by the authors: Amplification of reference gene primers provided the estimated nucleated cell counts. Here immunoSEQ multiplex PCR was the method, and the copy in TCRdb shows in-frame clones only, minus some. The V and J calls and clone size are taken from that table; D and trimming were inferred from the DNA. The sample holds some 180,000 clones; around 90% are singletons and the top ten take approximately 0.5%. Germline lookup yields CDR1 SEHNR and CDR2 FQNEAQ (reference sequence). V dropped 1 base and J dropped 7 bases, with 10 bases sitting between them. The CDR3 spans 14 residues. The clonotype was recovered from a man aged 45-65 years with acute or convalescent COVID-19. Sequencing was performed on peripheral blood. The chain combines TRBV7-9 with TRBJ1-4; D call uncertain. CDR3: CASSLGHIFEKLFF. The CDR3 DNA reads as TGTGCCAGCAGCTTAGGGCACATATTTGAAAAACTGTTTTTT.